The 13 T cell receptor beta chains given below trace back to one sample, sequenced in a study of blood T cell repertoires in COVID-19. The method was immunoSEQ multiplex PCR; TCRdb's version includes in-frame clones alone and lacks a portion of them. The table lists approximately 190,000 clones, roughly four fifths of them singletons. What was sequenced was PBMCs or T cells enriched from blood (not recorded which). The receptors here all came from a man in his forties who had recovered from COVID-19.

The rearrangement links TRBV5-4 to TRBJ2-3; 10 bases align to TRBD1. Trimming cost V 3 bases and J 6 bases; bases outside gene matches: 10. Germline lookup yields CDR1 SGHNT and CDR2 YYREEE (reference sequence). This CDR3 has 16 amino acids. The CDR3 loop is CASSWEPTGGEDTQYF. The CDR3 coding sequence is TGTGCCAGCAGCTGGGAACCGACAGGGGGCGAGGATACGCAGTATTTT.

The chain couples TRBV7-9 to TRBJ2-2; D ambiguous. V lost 1 base to trimming and J lost 7 bases, with 4 bases between them. Looked up from germline, CDR1 is SEHNR and CDR2 is FQNEAQ (reference sequence). CDR3 length: 12 amino acids. The CDR3 spells CASSLVLGELFF. In nucleotides, the CDR3 is TGTGCCAGCAGCTTAGTCCTCGGGGAGCTGTTTTTT.

The chain carries TRBV7-9 and TRBJ1-1, with D unclear. CDR1 is SEHNR, CDR2 FQNEAQ, per germline (reference sequence). The CDR3 runs 13 residues. Trimming took 0 bases from V and 7 from J, leaving 9 bases between them. The CDR3 is CASSLASPVEAFF. CDR3 DNA sequence: TGTGCCAGCAGCTTAGCCTCCCCAGTTGAAGCTTTCTTT.

The J gene is TRBJ1-6, the V gene TRBV2; tentatively, D is TRBD1 (5 bases). V lost 4 bases, J lost 7 bases, and 11 bases lay in between. Germline V gives CDR1 SNHLY, CDR2 FYNNEI. CDR3 length equals 14 residues. The CDR3 coding sequence is TGTGCCAGCAGTGGTGGGACTACAAATTCACCCCTCCACTTT. Translated, it gives CASSGGTTNSPLHF.

V usage is TRBV27 and J usage is TRBJ2-5; the D is unclear. The CDR3 has 13 residues. V was clipped by 7 bases and J by 0 bases, with 9 bases between them. CDR1 and CDR2 from the germline V gene are MNHEY and SMNVEV (reference sequence). CDR3 sequence (DNA): TGTGCCAGCAAGACTCCTAACCAAGAGACCCAGTACTTC. It is translated as CASKTPNQETQYF.

The rearrangement joins TRBV5-1 to TRBJ1-6; D possibly corresponds to TRBD1 (5 bases). This CDR3 is 16 amino acids long. V lost 0 bases, J lost 7 bases, and 14 bases lay in between. Germline CDR1 is SGHRS and CDR2 is YFSETQ. CDR3: CASSLDTRVGNSPLHF. The DNA of the CDR3 is TGCGCCAGCAGCTTGGATACCAGGGTGGGGAATTCACCCCTCCACTTT.

The J gene is TRBJ1-5, the V gene TRBV28; the match to TRBD1 covers 8 bases. This CDR3 has 16 amino acids. Losses at the gene ends were 6 bases for V and 0 bases for J; bases not matched to a gene: 7. Germline V gene data show CDR1 as MDHEN and CDR2 as SYDVKM. The CDR3 region is CASRSGTGYSNQPQHF. The CDR3 region has the DNA TGTGCCAGCAGGTCCGGGACAGGATATAGCAATCAGCCCCAGCATTTT.

J is TRBJ1-1 and V is TRBV5-4; no firm D call. This CDR3 is built from 12 residues. The V gene's germline CDR1 is SGHNT and CDR2 YYREEE (reference sequence). Deletions cut 4 bases from V and 6 bases from J, with 10 bases between. In nucleotides, the CDR3 is TGTGCCAGCAGCATGAGGGAAGCTGAAGCTTTCTTT. This gives the protein CASSMREAEAFF. The variable domain in full, completed from reference TRBV5-4 and TRBJ1-1, reads ETGVTQSPTHLIKTRGQQVTLRCSSQSGHNTVSWYQQALGQGPQFIFQYYREEENGRGNFPPRFSGLQFPNYSSELNVNALELDDSALYLCASSMREAEAFFGQGTRLTVV.

The chain joins TRBV24-1 to TRBJ1-2; D perhaps matches TRBD1 (5 bases). This CDR3 is built from 13 residues. Germline CDR1 is KGHDR and CDR2 is SFDVKD. Trimming cost V 5 bases and J 6 bases, with 12 bases left between them. The CDR3: CATSAPGRDGYTF. CDR3 nucleotide sequence: TGTGCCACCAGTGCCCCGGGCAGGGATGGCTACACCTTC.

The CDR3 spells CASSGGAGATEAFF. The CDR3 nucleotides read TGTGCCAGCTCGGGAGGGGCAGGGGCCACTGAAGCTTTCTTT. The V call is TRBV7-6, the J call TRBJ1-1; perhaps TRBD1 as D (6 bases). There are 14 residues in the CDR3. Trimming took off 8 bases at V and 4 bases at J, with 17 bases between the two ends. Germline V gene data show CDR1 as SGHVS and CDR2 as FNYEAQ.

The rearrangement joins TRBV14 to TRBJ2-1, with D possibly being TRBD1 (6 bases). The CDR3 runs to 15 residues. Germline CDR1 SGHDN, CDR2 FVKESK. Trimming pared 4 bases from V and 4 bases from J, leaving 14 bases between. The CDR3 reads CASSPRTGPYNEQFF. CDR3 nucleotides: TGTGCCAGCAGCCCCCGCACAGGGCCTTACAATGAGCAGTTCTTC. The whole variable domain, remainder taken from reference TRBV14 and TRBJ2-1, is EAGVTQFPSHSVIEKGQTVTLRCDPISGHDNLYWYRRVMGKEIKFLLHFVKESKQDESGMPNNRFLAERTGGTYSTLKVQPAELEDSGVYFCASSPRTGPYNEQFFGPGTRLTVL.

CDR3 nucleotide sequence: TGTGCCAGCAGCCCTTTGTGGGGGCCTGGATCACCCCTCCACTTT. It yields the protein CASSPLWGPGSPLHF. The gene calls are TRBV13 and TRBJ1-6; D is possibly TRBD1 (6 bases). Germline values: CDR1 PRHDT, CDR2 FYEKMQ (reference sequence). This CDR3 has 15 amino acids. V shed 5 bases and J shed 10 bases, with 18 bases lying between them.

J is TRBJ1-2 and V is TRBV21-1. TRBV21-1 is a listed pseudogene. The CDR3 covers 19 residues. The CDR3 bases are TGTGCCAGCAGCAAAGAGGTGGCGGGACCCCTAAAGACTAACTATGGCTACACCTTC. Translating it yields CASSKEVAGPLKTNYGYTF.